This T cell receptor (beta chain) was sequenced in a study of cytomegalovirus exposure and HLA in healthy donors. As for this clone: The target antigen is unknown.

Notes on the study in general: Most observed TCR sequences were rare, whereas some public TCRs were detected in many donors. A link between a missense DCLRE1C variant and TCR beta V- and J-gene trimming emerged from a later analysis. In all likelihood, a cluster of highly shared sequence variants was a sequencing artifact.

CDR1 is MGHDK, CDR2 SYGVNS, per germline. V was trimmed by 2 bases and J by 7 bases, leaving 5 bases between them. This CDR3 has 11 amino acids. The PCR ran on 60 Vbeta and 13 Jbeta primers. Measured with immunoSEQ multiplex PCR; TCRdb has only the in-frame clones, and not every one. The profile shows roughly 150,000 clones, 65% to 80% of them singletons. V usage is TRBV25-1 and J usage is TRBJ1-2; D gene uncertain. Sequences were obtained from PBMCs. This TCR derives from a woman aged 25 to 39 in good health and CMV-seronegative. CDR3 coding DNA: TGTGCCAGCAGTGAAGGAGGTGGCTACACCTTC. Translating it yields CASSEGGGYTF.